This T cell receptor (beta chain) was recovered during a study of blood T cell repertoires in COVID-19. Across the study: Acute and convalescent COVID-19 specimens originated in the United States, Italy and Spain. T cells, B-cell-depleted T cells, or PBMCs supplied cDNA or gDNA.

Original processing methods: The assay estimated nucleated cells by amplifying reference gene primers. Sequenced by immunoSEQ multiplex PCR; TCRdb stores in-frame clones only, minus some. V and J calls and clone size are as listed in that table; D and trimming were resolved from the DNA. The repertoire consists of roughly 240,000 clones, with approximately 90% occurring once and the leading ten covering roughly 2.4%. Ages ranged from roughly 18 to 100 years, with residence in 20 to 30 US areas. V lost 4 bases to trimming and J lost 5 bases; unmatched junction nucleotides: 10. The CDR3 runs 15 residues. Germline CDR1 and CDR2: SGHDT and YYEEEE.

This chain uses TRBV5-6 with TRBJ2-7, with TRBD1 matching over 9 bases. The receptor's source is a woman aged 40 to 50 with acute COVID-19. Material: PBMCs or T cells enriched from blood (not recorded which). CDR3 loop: CASSLIGTGSHEQYV. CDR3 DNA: TGTGCCAGCAGCCTAATCGGGACAGGGTCCCACGAGCAGTACGTC.